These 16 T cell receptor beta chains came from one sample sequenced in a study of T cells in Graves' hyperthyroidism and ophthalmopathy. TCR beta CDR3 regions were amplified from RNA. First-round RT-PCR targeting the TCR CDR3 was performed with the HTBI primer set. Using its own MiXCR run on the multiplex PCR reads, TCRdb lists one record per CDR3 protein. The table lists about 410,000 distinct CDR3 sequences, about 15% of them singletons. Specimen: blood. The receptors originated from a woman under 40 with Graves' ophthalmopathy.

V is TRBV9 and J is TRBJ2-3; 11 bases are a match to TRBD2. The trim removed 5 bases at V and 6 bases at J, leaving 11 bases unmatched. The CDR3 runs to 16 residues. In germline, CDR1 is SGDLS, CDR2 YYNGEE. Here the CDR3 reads CASSGLAGGILDTQYF. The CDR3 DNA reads TGTGCCAGCAGTGGGCTAGCGGGGGGAATCCTCGATACGCAGTATTTT.

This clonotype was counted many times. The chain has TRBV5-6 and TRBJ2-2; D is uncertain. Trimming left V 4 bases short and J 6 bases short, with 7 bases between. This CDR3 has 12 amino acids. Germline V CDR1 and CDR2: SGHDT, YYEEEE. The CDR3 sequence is CASSHEAGELFF. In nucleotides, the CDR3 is TGTGCCAGCAGCCACGAGGCCGGGGAGCTGTTTTTT.

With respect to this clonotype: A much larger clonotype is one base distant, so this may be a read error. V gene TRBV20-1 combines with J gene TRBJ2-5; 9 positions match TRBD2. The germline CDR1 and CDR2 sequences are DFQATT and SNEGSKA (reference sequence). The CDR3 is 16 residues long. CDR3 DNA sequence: TGCAGTGCTAGAGAAGGTAGCGGGGGCCGTCAAGAGACCCGGTACTTC. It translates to CSAREGSGGRQETRYF.

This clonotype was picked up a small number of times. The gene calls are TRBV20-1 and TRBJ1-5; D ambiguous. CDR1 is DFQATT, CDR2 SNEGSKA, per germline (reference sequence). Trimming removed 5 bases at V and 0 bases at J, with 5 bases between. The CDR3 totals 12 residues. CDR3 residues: CSAGNSNQPQHF. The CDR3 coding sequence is TGCAGTGCTGGGAATAGCAATCAGCCCCAGCATTTT.

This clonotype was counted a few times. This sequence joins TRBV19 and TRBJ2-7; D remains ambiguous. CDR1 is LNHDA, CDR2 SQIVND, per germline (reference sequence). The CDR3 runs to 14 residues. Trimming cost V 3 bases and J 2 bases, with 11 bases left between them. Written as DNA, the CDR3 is TGTGCCAGTAGTATTAGTCTAGAGACCTACGAGCAGTACTTC. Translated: CASSISLETYEQYF.

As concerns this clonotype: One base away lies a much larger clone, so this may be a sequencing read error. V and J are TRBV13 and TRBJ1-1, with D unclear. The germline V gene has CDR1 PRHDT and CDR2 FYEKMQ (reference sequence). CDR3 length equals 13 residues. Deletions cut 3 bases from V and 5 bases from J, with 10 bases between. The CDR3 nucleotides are TGTGCCAGCAGCTTTATGAGGTTGACTGAAGCTTTCTTT. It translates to CASSFMRLTEAFF.

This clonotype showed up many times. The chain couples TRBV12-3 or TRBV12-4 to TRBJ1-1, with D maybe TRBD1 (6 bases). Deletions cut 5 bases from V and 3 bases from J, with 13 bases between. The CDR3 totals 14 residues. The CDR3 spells CASSLMGGHTEAFF. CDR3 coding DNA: TGTGCCAGCAGTCTCATGGGGGGCCACACTGAAGCTTTCTTT.

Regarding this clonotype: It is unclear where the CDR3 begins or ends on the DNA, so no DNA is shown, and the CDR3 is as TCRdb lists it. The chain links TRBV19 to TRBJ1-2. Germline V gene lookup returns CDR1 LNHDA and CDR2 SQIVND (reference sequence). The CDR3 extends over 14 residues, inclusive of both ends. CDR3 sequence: CASSFGAGSYGDTF.

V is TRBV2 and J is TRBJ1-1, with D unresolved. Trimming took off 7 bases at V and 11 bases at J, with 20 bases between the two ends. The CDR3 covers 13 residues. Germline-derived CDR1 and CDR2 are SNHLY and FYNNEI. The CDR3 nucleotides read TGTGCCAGCAATCAGGAGGTCCTCGAGATGGCTTTCTTT. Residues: CASNQEVLEMAFF.

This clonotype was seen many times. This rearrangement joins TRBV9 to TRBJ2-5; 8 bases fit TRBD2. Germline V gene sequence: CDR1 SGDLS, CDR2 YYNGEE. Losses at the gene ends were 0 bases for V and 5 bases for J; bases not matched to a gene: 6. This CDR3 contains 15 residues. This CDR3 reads CASSVERIAGETQYF. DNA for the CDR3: TGTGCCAGCAGCGTAGAGAGGATAGCGGGGGAGACCCAGTACTTC.

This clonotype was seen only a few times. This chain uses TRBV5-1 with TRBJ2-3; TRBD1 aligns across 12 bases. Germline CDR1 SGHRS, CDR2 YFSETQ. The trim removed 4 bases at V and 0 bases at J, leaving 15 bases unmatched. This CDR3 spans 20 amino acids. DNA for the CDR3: TGCGCCAGCAGCCCAAGGCCGGGACAGGGGGCGCCCAGAAGCACAGATACGCAGTATTTT. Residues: CASSPRPGQGAPRSTDTQYF. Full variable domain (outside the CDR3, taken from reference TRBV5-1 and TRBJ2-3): KAGVTQTPRYLIKTRGQQVTLSCSPISGHRSVSWYQQTPGQGLQFLFEYFSETQRNKGNFPGRFSGRQFSNSRSEMNVSTLELGDSALYLCASSPRPGQGAPRSTDTQYFGPGTRLTVL.

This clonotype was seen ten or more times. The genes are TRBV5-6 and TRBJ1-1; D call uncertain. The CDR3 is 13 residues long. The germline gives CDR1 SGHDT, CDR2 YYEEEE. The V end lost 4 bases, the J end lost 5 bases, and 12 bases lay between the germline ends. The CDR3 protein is CASSRLQQTEAFF. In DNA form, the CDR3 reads TGTGCCAGCAGCCGTCTGCAACAGACTGAAGCTTTCTTT.

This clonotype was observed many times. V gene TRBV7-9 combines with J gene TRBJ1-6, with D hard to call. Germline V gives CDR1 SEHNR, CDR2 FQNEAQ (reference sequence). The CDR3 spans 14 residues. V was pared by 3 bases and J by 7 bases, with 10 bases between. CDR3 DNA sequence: TGTGCCAGCAGCTTTAGGAGCAACAATTCACCCCTCCACTTT. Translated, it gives CASSFRSNNSPLHF.

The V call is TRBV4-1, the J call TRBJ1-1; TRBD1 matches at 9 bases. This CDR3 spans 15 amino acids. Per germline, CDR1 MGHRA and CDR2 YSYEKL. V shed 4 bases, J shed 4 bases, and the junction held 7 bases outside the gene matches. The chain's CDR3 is CASSLKQGAATEAFF. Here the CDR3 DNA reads TGCGCCAGCAGCCTCAAACAGGGGGCTGCCACTGAAGCTTTCTTT.

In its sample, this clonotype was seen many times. The CDR3 coding sequence is TGTGCCAGCTCCCCAGGACAGATCCAAGAGACCCAGTACTTC. Amino acid sequence: CASSPGQIQETQYF. The gene calls are TRBV18 and TRBJ2-5; D possibly corresponds to TRBD1 (6 bases). Germline lookup yields CDR1 KGHSH and CDR2 LQKENI. Between the trimmed V and J ends, which lost 6 bases and 1 base, there was a span of 12 bases. The CDR3 is made up of 14 amino acids.

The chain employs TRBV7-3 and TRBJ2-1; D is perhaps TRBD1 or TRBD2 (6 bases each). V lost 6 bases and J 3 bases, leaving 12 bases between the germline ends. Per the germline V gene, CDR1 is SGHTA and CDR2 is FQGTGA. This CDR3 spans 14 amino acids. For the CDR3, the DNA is TGTGCCAGCAGTATAGGGGGGCTCTACAATGAGCAGTTCTTC. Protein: CASSIGGLYNEQFF. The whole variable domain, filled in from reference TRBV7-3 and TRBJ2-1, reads GAGVSQTPSNKVTEKGKYVELRCDPISGHTALYWYRQSLGQGPEFLIYFQGTGAADDSGLPNDRFFAVRPEGSVSTLKIQRTERGDSAVYLCASSIGGLYNEQFFGPGTRLTVL.